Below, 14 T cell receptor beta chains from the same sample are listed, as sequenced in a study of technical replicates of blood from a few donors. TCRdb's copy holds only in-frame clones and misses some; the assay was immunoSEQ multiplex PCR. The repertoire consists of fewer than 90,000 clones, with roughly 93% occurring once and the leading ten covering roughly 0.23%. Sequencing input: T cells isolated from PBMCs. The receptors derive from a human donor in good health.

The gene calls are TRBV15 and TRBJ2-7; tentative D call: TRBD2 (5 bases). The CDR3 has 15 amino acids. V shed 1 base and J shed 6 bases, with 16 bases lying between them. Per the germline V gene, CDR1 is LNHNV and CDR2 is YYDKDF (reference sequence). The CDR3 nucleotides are TGTGCCACCAGCAGAGGGGTCGGGGTGCGCCTCGAGCAGTACTTC. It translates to CATSRGVGVRLEQYF.

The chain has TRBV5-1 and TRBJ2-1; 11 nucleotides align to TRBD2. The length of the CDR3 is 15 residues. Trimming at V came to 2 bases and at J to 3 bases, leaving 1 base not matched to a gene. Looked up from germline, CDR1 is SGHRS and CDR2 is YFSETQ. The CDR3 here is CASSFSGRDYNEQFF. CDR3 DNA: TGCGCCAGCAGCTTTAGCGGGAGGGACTACAATGAGCAGTTCTTC.

The CDR3 DNA reads as TGTGCCAGCAGCTTGGAACTAGGGAGCGGGACCGAGCAGTACTTC. Translated, it gives CASSLELGSGTEQYF. J is TRBJ2-7 and V is TRBV5-4, with 7 positions matching TRBD2. The CDR3 has 15 residues. CDR1 SGHNT and CDR2 YYREEE come from the germline V gene (reference sequence). The ends lost 0 bases at V and 6 bases at J; junction bases unmatched: 9.

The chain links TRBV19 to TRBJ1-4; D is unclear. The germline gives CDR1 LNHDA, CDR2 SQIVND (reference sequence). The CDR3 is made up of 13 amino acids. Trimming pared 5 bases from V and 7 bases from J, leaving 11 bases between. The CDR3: CASSPTSGEKLFF. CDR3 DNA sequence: TGTGCCAGTAGTCCCACTTCGGGTGAAAAACTGTTTTTT.

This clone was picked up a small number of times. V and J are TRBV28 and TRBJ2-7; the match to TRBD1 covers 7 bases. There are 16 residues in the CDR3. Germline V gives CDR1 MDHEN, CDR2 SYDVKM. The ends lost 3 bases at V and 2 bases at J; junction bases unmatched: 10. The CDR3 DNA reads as TGTGCCAGCAGTTTTTTTCCGGGACAGAGTACCTACGAGCAGTACTTC. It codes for CASSFFPGQSTYEQYF.

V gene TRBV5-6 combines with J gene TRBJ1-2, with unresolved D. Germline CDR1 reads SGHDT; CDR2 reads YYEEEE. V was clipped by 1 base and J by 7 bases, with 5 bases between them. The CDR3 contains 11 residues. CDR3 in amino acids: CASSLRVGYTF. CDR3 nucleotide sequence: TGTGCCAGCAGCTTGCGGGTTGGCTACACCTTC.

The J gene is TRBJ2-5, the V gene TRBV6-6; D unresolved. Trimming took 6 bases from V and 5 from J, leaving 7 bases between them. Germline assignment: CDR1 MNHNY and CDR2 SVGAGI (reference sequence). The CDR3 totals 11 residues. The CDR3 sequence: CASSPRETQYF. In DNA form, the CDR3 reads TGTGCCAGCAGCCCCCGGGAGACCCAGTACTTC.

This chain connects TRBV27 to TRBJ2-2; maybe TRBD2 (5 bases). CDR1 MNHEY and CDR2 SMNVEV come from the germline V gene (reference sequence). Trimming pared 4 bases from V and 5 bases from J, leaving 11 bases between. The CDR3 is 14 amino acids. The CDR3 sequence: CASSYVLATGELFF. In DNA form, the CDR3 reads TGTGCCAGCAGTTACGTGCTAGCAACCGGGGAGCTGTTTTTT.

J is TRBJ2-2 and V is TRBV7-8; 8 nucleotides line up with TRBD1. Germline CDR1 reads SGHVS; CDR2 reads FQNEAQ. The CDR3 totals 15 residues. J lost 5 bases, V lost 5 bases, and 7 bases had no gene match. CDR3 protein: CASSLGTGRTGELFF. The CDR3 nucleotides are TGTGCCAGCAGCCTCGGGACAGGTCGAACCGGGGAGCTGTTTTTT.

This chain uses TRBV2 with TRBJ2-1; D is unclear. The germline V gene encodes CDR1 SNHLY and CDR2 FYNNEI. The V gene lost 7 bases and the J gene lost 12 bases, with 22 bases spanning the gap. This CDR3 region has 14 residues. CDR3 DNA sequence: TGTGCCAGCAATCGGGTGTCAGCGCTTGAGTTGCAGTTCTTC. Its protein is CASNRVSALELQFF.

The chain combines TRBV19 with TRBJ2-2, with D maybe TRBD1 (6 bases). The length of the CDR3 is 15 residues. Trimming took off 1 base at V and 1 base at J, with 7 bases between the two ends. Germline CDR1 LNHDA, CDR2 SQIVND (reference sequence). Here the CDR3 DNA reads TGTGCCAGTAGTATAGGACAGGTGAACACCGGGGAGCTGTTTTTT. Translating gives CASSIGQVNTGELFF.

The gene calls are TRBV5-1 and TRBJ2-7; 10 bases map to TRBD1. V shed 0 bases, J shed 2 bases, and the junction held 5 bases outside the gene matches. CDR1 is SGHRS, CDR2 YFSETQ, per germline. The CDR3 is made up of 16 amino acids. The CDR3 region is CASSLAFGTGAYEQYF. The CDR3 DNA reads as TGCGCCAGCAGCTTGGCATTTGGGACAGGGGCCTACGAGCAGTACTTC.

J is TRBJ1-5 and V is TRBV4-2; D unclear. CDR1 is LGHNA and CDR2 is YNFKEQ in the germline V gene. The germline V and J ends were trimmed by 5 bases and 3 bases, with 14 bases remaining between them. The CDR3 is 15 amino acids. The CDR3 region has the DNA TGTGCCAGCAGCTATACACGACACACCAATCAGCCCCAGCATTTT. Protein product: CASSYTRHTNQPQHF.

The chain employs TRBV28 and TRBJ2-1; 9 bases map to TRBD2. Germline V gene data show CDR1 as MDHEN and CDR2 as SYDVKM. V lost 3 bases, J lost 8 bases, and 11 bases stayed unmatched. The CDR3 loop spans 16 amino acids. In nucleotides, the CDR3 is TGTGCCAGCAGTTTGTTAGCGGGAGAAGGTTCGGATGAGCAGTTCTTC. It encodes CASSLLAGEGSDEQFF.